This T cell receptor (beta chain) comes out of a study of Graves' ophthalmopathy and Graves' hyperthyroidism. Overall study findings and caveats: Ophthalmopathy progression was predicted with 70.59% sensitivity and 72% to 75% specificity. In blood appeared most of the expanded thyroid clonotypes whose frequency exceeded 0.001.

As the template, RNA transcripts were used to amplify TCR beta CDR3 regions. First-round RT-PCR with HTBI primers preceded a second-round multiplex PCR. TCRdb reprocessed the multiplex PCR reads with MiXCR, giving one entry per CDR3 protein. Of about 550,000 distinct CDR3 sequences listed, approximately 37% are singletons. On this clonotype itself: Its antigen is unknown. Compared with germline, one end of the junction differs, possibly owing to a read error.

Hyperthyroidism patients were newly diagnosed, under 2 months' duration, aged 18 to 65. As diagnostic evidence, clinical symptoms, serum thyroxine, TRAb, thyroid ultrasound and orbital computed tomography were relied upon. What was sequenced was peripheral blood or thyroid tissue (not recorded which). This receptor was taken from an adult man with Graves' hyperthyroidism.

This CDR3 is CASSFRDALRGYTF. The CDR3 DNA reads as TGTGCCAGCAGCTTCCGGGACGCGCTAAGGGGCTACACCTTC. This chain uses TRBV29-1 with TRBJ1-2, with D perhaps matching TRBD1 (5 bases). Germline values: CDR1 SQVTM, CDR2 ANQGSEA. This CDR3 contains 14 residues.